This entry lists 22 T cell receptor beta chains sequenced from one sample in a study of cytomegalovirus exposure and HLA in healthy donors. The study ran its PCR with 60 Vbeta and 13 Jbeta primers. Data came from immunoSEQ multiplex PCR; TCRdb stores just in-frame clones and leaves some out. The sample includes around 120,000 clones, 80% of them seen just once. Material for sequencing was PBMCs. Receptors were obtained from a man younger than 45 in good health and CMV-seronegative.

This clone was observed a few times. The chain uses TRBV6-5 and TRBJ1-4, with TRBD1 matching over 8 bases. The junction had 2 bases not matched to a gene; V was cut back by 2 bases and J by 6 bases. The germline V gene has CDR1 MNHEY and CDR2 SVGAGI. The CDR3 is 14 residues long. CDR3 nucleotides: TGTGCCAGCAGTTACACGACAGGGGATGAAAAACTGTTTTTT. Its translation is CASSYTTGDEKLFF.

This sequence joins TRBV4-1 and TRBJ1-2, with D possibly being TRBD1 (6 bases). This CDR3 comprises 16 residues. V lost 1 base to trimming and J lost 5 bases, with 17 bases between them. Germline V gene lookup returns CDR1 MGHRA and CDR2 YSYEKL. The CDR3 is CASSQGSGETLYGYTF. Here the CDR3 DNA reads TGCGCCAGCAGCCAAGGGTCAGGGGAAACGCTGTATGGCTACACCTTC.

The chain employs TRBV5-6 and TRBJ2-3; 12 nucleotides align to TRBD2. The ends lost 5 bases at V and 2 bases at J; junction bases unmatched: 6. Germline CDR1 SGHDT, CDR2 YYEEEE. The CDR3 is 16 amino acids. Written as DNA, the CDR3 is TGTGCCAGCAGACCAGGACTAGCGGGATTCACAGATACGCAGTATTTT. Its protein is CASRPGLAGFTDTQYF.

A note on this clone: The junction departs from the called germline gene at one end, perhaps through a read error. J is TRBJ1-5 and V is TRBV5-4, with 8 bases fitting TRBD1. Germline V CDR1 and CDR2: SGHNT, YYREEE (reference sequence). The length of the CDR3 is 15 residues. DNA for the CDR3: TGTGCCAGCAGCTTTTGGGGACAGGCCAATCAGCCCCAGAATTTT. Protein: CASSFWGQANQPQNF.

J is TRBJ2-7 and V is TRBV5-1; TRBD2 aligns across 7 bases. Germline lookup yields CDR1 SGHRS and CDR2 YFSETQ. This CDR3 spans 16 amino acids. The trim removed 5 bases at V and 1 base at J, leaving 12 bases unmatched. CDR3 loop: CASSTLGASGSYEQYF. For the CDR3, the DNA is TGCGCCAGCAGTACCCTCGGGGCTAGCGGTTCCTACGAGCAGTACTTC.

The CDR3 DNA is TGCGCCAGCAGCTCTCTAGCGGGAGTCGACGAGCAGTACTTC. As protein: CASSSLAGVDEQYF. The chain has TRBV5-1 and TRBJ2-7, with 10 positions matching TRBD2. V trimming: 3 bases; J trimming: 5 bases; junction bases outside the gene matches: 5. Germline V lookup: CDR1 SGHRS, CDR2 YFSETQ. This CDR3 comprises 14 residues.

The rearrangement joins TRBV6-5 to TRBJ2-1; no clear D. This CDR3 is built from 15 residues. Trimming removed 8 bases at V and 5 bases at J, with 19 bases between. Germline lookup yields CDR1 MNHEY and CDR2 SVGAGI. Here the CDR3 reads CASARPSRANNEQFF. Written as DNA, the CDR3 is TGTGCCAGCGCAAGACCCTCAAGAGCGAACAATGAGCAGTTCTTC.

V usage is TRBV11-2 and J usage is TRBJ2-5, with D unresolved. Germline V gene sequence: CDR1 SGHAT, CDR2 FQNNGV. This CDR3 spans 14 amino acids. Trimming stripped 1 base from V and 4 bases from J, with 10 bases between. CDR3 sequence reads: CASSLVWASETQYF. Here the CDR3 DNA reads TGTGCCAGCAGCTTAGTCTGGGCATCAGAGACCCAGTACTTC. The full variable domain, completed using reference TRBV11-2 and TRBJ2-5, is EAGVAQSPRYKIIEKRQSVAFWCNPISGHATLYWYQQILGQGPKLLIQFQNNGVVDDSQLPKDRFSAERLKGVDSTLKIQPAKLEDSAVYLCASSLVWASETQYFGPGTRLLVL.

In its sample, this clone was seen once. The rearrangement joins TRBV9 to TRBJ2-7; D perhaps matches TRBD2 (6 bases). V was pared by 3 bases and J by 4 bases, with 14 bases between. CDR3 length equals 14 residues. Germline V gene lookup returns CDR1 SGDLS and CDR2 YYNGEE. CDR3 bases: TGTGCCAGCAGCGGGGGAGGAGGCATTTACGAGCAGTACTTC. It codes for CASSGGGGIYEQYF.

This clone was detected only a few times. The CDR3 loop reads CASSLETSGRSTDTQYF. The CDR3 nucleotides read TGCGCCAGCAGCTTGGAAACTAGCGGGAGAAGCACAGATACGCAGTATTTT. The V call is TRBV5-1, the J call TRBJ2-3, with 11 bases identical to TRBD2. The V gene end was trimmed by 0 bases and the J gene end by 0 bases; junction bases not matched to a gene: 3. Germline CDR1 SGHRS, CDR2 YFSETQ. The CDR3 is 17 residues long.

The DNA of the CDR3 is TGCAGCGCTGGGATACAGGGTCTAGATACGCAGTATTTT. It translates to CSAGIQGLDTQYF. This sequence joins TRBV29-1 and TRBJ2-3; tentative D call: TRBD1 (6 bases). The germline V gene has CDR1 SQVTM and CDR2 ANQGSEA. V lost 7 bases and J lost 5, with 16 bases in between. This CDR3 has 13 amino acids.

This chain links TRBV5-1 with TRBJ2-5, with 7 bases aligning to TRBD1. The J call is doubtful: the DNA matches TRBJ2-7 better. This CDR3 region has 15 residues. Germline V gives CDR1 SGHRS, CDR2 YFSETQ. This chain's CDR3 is CASSRIIQGRYEQYF. CDR3 DNA sequence: TGCGCCAGCTCCCGGATAATACAGGGGCGCTACGAGCAGTACTTC.

The rearrangement uses TRBV5-1 and TRBJ2-3; D may be TRBD1 (6 bases). CDR1 SGHRS and CDR2 YFSETQ come from the germline V gene. The V and J ends lost 0 bases and 5 bases respectively, with 13 bases between them. The CDR3 totals 15 residues. As DNA, the CDR3 is TGCGCCAGCAGCTTGGGGGAAGGGGGTAGAGATACGCAGTATTTT. Protein: CASSLGEGGRDTQYF.

J is TRBJ2-7 and V is TRBV6-6, with TRBD1 identical over 9 bases. Germline V gene data show CDR1 as MNHNY and CDR2 as SVGAGI (reference sequence). V lost 6 bases to trimming and J lost 5 bases; unmatched junction nucleotides: 8. This CDR3 spans 14 amino acids. The CDR3 is CASRTTGGVDEQYF. The CDR3 DNA is TGTGCCAGCAGAACTACAGGGGGCGTCGACGAGCAGTACTTC.

A few counts support this clone. This sequence joins TRBV29-1 and TRBJ2-7, with 11 bases fitting TRBD2. The CDR3 sequence is 15 residues long. The germline V gene encodes CDR1 SQVTM and CDR2 ANQGSEA. The junction had 5 bases not matched to a gene; V was cut back by 1 base and J by 3 bases. CDR3 DNA: TGCAGCGTTGAAGTGGGAGGGACTAGCGGCTACGAGCAGTACTTC. It is translated as CSVEVGGTSGYEQYF.

This clone was detected a few times. The chain combines TRBV6-6 with TRBJ1-5; tentatively, D is TRBD1 (6 bases). CDR1 is MNHNY and CDR2 is SVGAGI in the germline V gene (reference sequence). This CDR3 region has 16 residues. Trimming cost V 2 bases and J 7 bases, with 18 bases left between them. Here the CDR3 reads CASSYRRAGGGQPQHF. The CDR3 bases are TGTGCCAGCAGTTACCGCCGGGCTGGGGGCGGACAGCCCCAGCATTTT.

The chain links TRBV6-1 to TRBJ1-1, with D hard to call. The V end was cut by 7 bases, the J end by 0 bases, with 6 bases between. The germline V gene has CDR1 MNHNS and CDR2 SASEGT. This CDR3 is built from 12 residues. The CDR3 spells CASNRMNTEAFF. The DNA for the CDR3 is TGTGCCAGCAACAGAATGAACACTGAAGCTTTCTTT.

This sequence joins TRBV30 and TRBJ2-5, with D possibly TRBD1 on 5 matching bases. In germline, CDR1 is GTSNPN, CDR2 SVGIG (reference sequence). V lost 4 bases to trimming and J lost 3 bases, with 9 bases between them. There are 12 residues in the CDR3. The CDR3 is CAWKDNKETQYF. In DNA, the CDR3 is TGTGCCTGGAAGGACAATAAAGAGACCCAGTACTTC. Combining the CDR3 with reference TRBV30 and TRBJ2-5 gives the whole variable domain SQTIHQWPATLVQPVGSPLSLECTVEGTSNPNLYWYRQAAGRGLQLLFYSVGIGQISSEVPQNLSASRPQDRQFILSSKKLLLSDSGFYLCAWKDNKETQYFGPGTRLLVL.

The chain has TRBV6-1 and TRBJ1-5; 8 bases are shared with TRBD1. CDR3 length: 15 amino acids. V was pared by 6 bases and J by 4 bases, with 8 bases of the junction left unmatched. The V gene's germline CDR1 is MNHNS and CDR2 SASEGT. The CDR3 reads CASRSRTGLNQPQHF. In DNA form, the CDR3 reads TGTGCCAGCAGATCACGGACAGGGCTAAATCAGCCCCAGCATTTT.

The rearrangement uses TRBV7-9 and TRBJ2-2; TRBD2 matches at 7 bases. CDR1 and CDR2 from the germline V gene are SEHNR and FQNEAQ (reference sequence). V shed 1 base, J shed 2 bases, and the junction held 4 bases outside the gene matches. This CDR3 has 16 residues. For the CDR3, the DNA is TGTGCCAGCAGCTTAGGATGGACTAGAAACACCGGGGAGCTGTTTTTT. Amino acid sequence: CASSLGWTRNTGELFF.

CDR3 in amino acids: CASSLTPFTDTQYF. In DNA, the CDR3 is TGTGCCAGTAGTCTCACACCTTTCACAGATACGCAGTATTTT. This sequence joins TRBV19 and TRBJ2-3; D is unclear. The CDR3 is made up of 14 amino acids. The V and J ends lost 5 bases and 2 bases respectively, with 11 bases between them. Germline V gene data show CDR1 as LNHDA and CDR2 as SQIVND (reference sequence).

J is TRBJ2-7 and V is TRBV6-5; the match to TRBD2 covers 7 bases. The CDR3 has 15 residues. The germline V gene encodes CDR1 MNHEY and CDR2 SVGAGI. V was pared by 8 bases and J by 6 bases, with 16 bases of the junction left unmatched. The DNA for the CDR3 is TGTGCCAGCTACCGGGGCACTAGCGAGGTCGGCGAGCAGTACTTC. This codes for CASYRGTSEVGEQYF.